These 13 T cell receptor beta chains were all obtained from the same sample, sequenced in a study of blood T cell repertoires in COVID-19 (dated by TCRdb to 2018 to 2020). Library construction relied on the immunoSEQ multiplex PCR assay. Imported from immuneACCESS, the table was reduced by TCRdb to in-frame sequences with V and J called. These copies leave out some clones; in studies compared against another copy, an unresolved V gene accounts for under half, and the cause of the remainder is not known. The sample records around 42,000 clones, about 85% of which are singletons. The ten largest clones represent 12% of the sample. Source material: peripheral blood. Receptors were obtained from a human donor in a cohort sampled during active COVID-19.

The chain employs TRBV10-3 and TRBJ2-7; D uncertain. The V gene lost 7 bases and the J gene lost 2 bases, with 12 bases spanning the gap. The germline V gene encodes CDR1 ENHRY and CDR2 SYGVKD. The CDR3 runs 13 residues. The CDR3 DNA sequence: TGTGCCATCACTCCCGACGGAGCCTACGAGCAGTACTTC. Encoded protein: CAITPDGAYEQYF.

V gene TRBV28 combines with J gene TRBJ2-5; 13 bases agree with TRBD2. Looked up from germline, CDR1 is MDHEN and CDR2 is SYDVKM. With 8 bases clipped from V and 2 bases from J, the junction kept 11 bases outside the gene matches. This CDR3 comprises 17 residues. CDR3 sequence: CASGTSGGARPQETQYF. The CDR3, as DNA: TGTGCCAGCGGTACTAGCGGGGGGGCGCGCCCTCAAGAGACCCAGTACTTC.

V usage is TRBV7-3 and J usage is TRBJ2-2; TRBD1 agrees at 10 bases. Germline values: CDR1 SGHTA, CDR2 FQGTGA. The CDR3 is made up of 16 amino acids. The V segment lost 8 bases and the J segment 0 bases; nucleotides outside the gene matches: 6. This CDR3 is CASQDRGRSNTGELFF. The CDR3 DNA follows: TGTGCCAGCCAAGACAGGGGGCGATCGAACACCGGGGAGCTGTTTTTT.

The chain combines TRBV10-3 with TRBJ1-5; TRBD1 matches 9 bases. Germline CDR1 ENHRY, CDR2 SYGVKD. V dropped 3 bases and J dropped 7; count of bases not matched to a gene: 4. The CDR3 totals 14 residues. The CDR3 DNA follows: TGTGCCATCAGTGATGGACAGGGGAGGCAGCCCCAGCATTTT. Its translation is CAISDGQGRQPQHF.

This clone appeared a few times. The chain couples TRBV6-5 to TRBJ2-5; 10 bases match TRBD2. Germline CDR1 reads MNHEY; CDR2 reads SVGAGI. J was trimmed by 3 bases and V by 4 bases; bases with no gene match: 8. This CDR3 spans 16 amino acids. This chain's CDR3 is CASSLTQRGGEETQYF. CDR3 nucleotides: TGTGCCAGCAGTTTAACCCAGCGGGGGGGGGAAGAGACCCAGTACTTC.

The chain combines TRBV4-3 with TRBJ2-1; 14 nucleotides align to TRBD2. This CDR3 contains 17 residues. CDR1 and CDR2 from the germline V gene are LGHNA and YSLEER. The V segment lost 0 bases and the J segment 7 bases; nucleotides outside the gene matches: 5. CDR3 sequence: CASSQDPTSGGVNEQFF. The DNA of the CDR3 is TGCGCCAGCAGCCAAGACCCGACTAGCGGGGGGGTTAATGAGCAGTTCTTC.

The chain employs TRBV7-9 and TRBJ2-3, with 10 bases matching TRBD1. The germline V gene has CDR1 SEHNR and CDR2 FQNEAQ (reference sequence). This CDR3 contains 15 residues. Trimming removed 5 bases from V and 4 bases from J; junction bases left unmatched: 6. CDR3 loop: CASSIRQGASDTQYF. The CDR3 DNA reads as TGTGCCAGCAGCATAAGACAGGGGGCATCAGATACGCAGTATTTT.

This rearrangement joins TRBV6-5 to TRBJ1-4; a possible D gene is TRBD1 (5 bases). Trimming pared 6 bases from V and 10 bases from J, leaving 18 bases between. The germline gives CDR1 MNHEY, CDR2 SVGAGI. This CDR3 comprises 14 residues. This CDR3 is CASSPGGTMGKLFF. CDR3 DNA: TGTGCCAGCAGCCCGGGGGGTACGATGGGAAAACTGTTTTTT.

This chain uses TRBV3-1 (or the pseudogene TRBV3-2) with TRBJ2-5; 9 bases map to TRBD2. Germline trimming cut 0 bases from V and 4 bases from J; bases unmatched to any gene: 12. The CDR3 covers 18 residues. The germline gives CDR1 LGHDT, CDR2 YNNKEL (reference sequence). The CDR3 protein is CASSQERVSGGRGETQYF. In DNA form, the CDR3 reads TGTGCCAGCAGCCAAGAGAGGGTGAGCGGGGGGAGAGGAGAGACCCAGTACTTC.

V gene TRBV28 combines with J gene TRBJ1-2, with 10 bases fitting TRBD1. CDR3 length equals 13 residues. V was clipped by 7 bases and J by 3 bases; unmatched bases: 2. CDR1 and CDR2 from the germline V gene are MDHEN and SYDVKM. CDR3: CASKGTGDYGYTF. The CDR3 DNA follows: TGTGCCAGCAAGGGGACAGGGGACTATGGCTACACCTTC.

The chain carries TRBV7-3 and TRBJ2-3; D ambiguous. The CDR3 is 14 residues long. CDR1 and CDR2 from the germline V gene are SGHTA and FQGTGA. Deletions cut 4 bases from V and 2 bases from J, with 10 bases between. This CDR3 is CASSSGVPTDTQYF. CDR3 bases: TGTGCCAGCAGCTCCGGTGTCCCCACAGATACGCAGTATTTT.

This chain connects TRBV3-1 (or the pseudogene TRBV3-2) to TRBJ1-2; D might be TRBD1 (5 bases). The CDR3 has 13 residues. V was clipped by 1 base and J by 8 bases, with 11 bases between them. Germline V gene sequence: CDR1 LGHDT, CDR2 YNNKEL (reference sequence). The CDR3 here is CASSQGGDGGYTF. In nucleotides, the CDR3 is TGTGCCAGCAGCCAAGGGGGCGACGGGGGCTACACCTTC.

The chain carries TRBV7-8 and TRBJ2-7, with unresolved D. This CDR3 is built from 13 residues. The V and J ends lost 0 bases and 4 bases respectively, with 7 bases between them. Germline V gene sequence: CDR1 SGHVS, CDR2 FQNEAQ. The CDR3 coding sequence is TGTGCCAGCAGCTTAGCGAGGCTTTACGAGCAGTACTTC. This sequence encodes CASSLARLYEQYF.